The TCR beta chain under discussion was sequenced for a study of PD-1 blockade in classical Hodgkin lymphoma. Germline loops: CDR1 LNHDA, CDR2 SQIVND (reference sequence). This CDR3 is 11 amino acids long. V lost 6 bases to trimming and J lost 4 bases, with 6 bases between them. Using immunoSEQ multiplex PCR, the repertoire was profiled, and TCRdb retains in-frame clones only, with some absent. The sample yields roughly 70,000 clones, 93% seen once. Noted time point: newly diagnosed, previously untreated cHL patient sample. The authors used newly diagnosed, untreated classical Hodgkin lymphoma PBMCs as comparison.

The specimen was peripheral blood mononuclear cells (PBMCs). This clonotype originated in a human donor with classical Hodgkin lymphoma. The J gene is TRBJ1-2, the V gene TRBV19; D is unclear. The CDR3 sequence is CASSLGYGYTF. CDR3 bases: TGTGCCAGTAGCCTTGGCTATGGCTACACCTTC.